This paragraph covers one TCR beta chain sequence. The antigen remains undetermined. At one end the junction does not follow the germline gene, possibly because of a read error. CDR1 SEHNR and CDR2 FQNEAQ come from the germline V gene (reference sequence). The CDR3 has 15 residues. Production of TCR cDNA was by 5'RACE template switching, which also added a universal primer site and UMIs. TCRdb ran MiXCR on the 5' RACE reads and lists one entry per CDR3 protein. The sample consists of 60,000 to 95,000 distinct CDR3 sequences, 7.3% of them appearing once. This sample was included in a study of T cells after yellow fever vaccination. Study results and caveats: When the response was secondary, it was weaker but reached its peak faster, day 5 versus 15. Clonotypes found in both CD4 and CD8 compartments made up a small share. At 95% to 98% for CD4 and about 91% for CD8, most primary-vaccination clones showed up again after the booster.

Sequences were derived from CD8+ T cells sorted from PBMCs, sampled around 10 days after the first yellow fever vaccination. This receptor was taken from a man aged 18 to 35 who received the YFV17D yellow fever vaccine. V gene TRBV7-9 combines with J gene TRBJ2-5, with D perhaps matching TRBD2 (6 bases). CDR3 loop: CASSLKGLHPARENF. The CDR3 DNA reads TGTGCCAGCAGCTTAAAGGGACTGCACCCCGCCCGGGAAAACTTC.